These T cell receptor beta chains were read from a single sample in a study of blood T cells in healthy people across ages. TCRdb called the 5' RACE reads again in MiXCR, with one record for every CDR3 protein. The sample contains about 1.1 million distinct CDR3 sequences, more than 30% of which appear only once. Sequenced: blood. Receptors were obtained from a man aged 18 to 30 in good health. Both conserved end residues are part of each CDR3. A D gene is named only where the DNA matches it firmly. Only part of the rows carry a size: once, few, many, or a class if the clone is expanded.

d_gene: NA; v_gene: TRBV28; abundance: NA; j_gene: TRBJ1-2; CDR3aa: CASSLQGFPDMANYGYTF; CDR3nt: TGTGCCAGCAGTTTACAGGGTTTTCCAGATATGGCTAACTATGGCTACACCTTC
d_gene: NA; v_gene: TRBV6-2/TRBV6-3; abundance: few; j_gene: TRBJ2-5; CDR3aa: CASSYRRDEQYF; CDR3nt: TGTGCCAGCAGTTATAGACGGGATGAGCAGTACTTC
d_gene: NA; v_gene: TRBV5-1; abundance: few; j_gene: TRBJ2-1; CDR3aa: CASSSDNNEQFF; CDR3nt: TGCGCCAGCAGCTCCGATAACAATGAGCAGTTCTTC
d_gene: NA; v_gene: TRBV10-3; abundance: NA; j_gene: TRBJ2-3; CDR3aa: CAISESRQGGADTQYF; CDR3nt: TGTGCCATCAGTGAGTCGAGGCAGGGCGGCGCAGATACGCAGTATTTT
d_gene: NA; v_gene: TRBV2; abundance: few; j_gene: TRBJ1-2; CDR3aa: CASSEVSVPRFLGYTF; CDR3nt: TGTGCCAGCAGTGAAGTGTCCGTCCCCAGGTTTTTAGGCTACACCTTC
d_gene: TRBD1; v_gene: TRBV6-5; abundance: once; j_gene: TRBJ1-1; CDR3aa: CASNRGRVLNTEAFF; CDR3nt: TGTGCCAGCAACAGGGGGAGGGTGTTGAACACTGAAGCTTTCTTT
d_gene: NA; v_gene: TRBV4-1; abundance: NA; j_gene: TRBJ1-5; CDR3aa: CASSQEVSNQPQHF; CDR3nt: TGCGCCAGCAGCCAAGAAGTCAGCAATCAGCCCCAGCATTTT
d_gene: TRBD1; v_gene: TRBV20-1; abundance: few; j_gene: TRBJ1-2; CDR3aa: CSARLRDRGSYGYTF; CDR3nt: TGCAGTGCTAGACTCCGGGACAGGGGATCCTATGGCTACACCTTC
d_gene: TRBD1; v_gene: TRBV27; abundance: NA; j_gene: TRBJ1-1; CDR3aa: CASFVAGGGLAEAFF; CDR3nt: TGTGCCAGCTTCGTAGCAGGGGGCGGGTTGGCTGAAGCTTTCTTT
d_gene: NA; v_gene: TRBV9; abundance: NA; j_gene: TRBJ2-7; CDR3aa: CTSSTRTETGEQYF; CDR3nt: TGTACCAGCAGCACCCGAACCGAGACGGGTGAGCAGTACTTC
d_gene: NA; v_gene: TRBV5-1; abundance: few; j_gene: TRBJ1-6; CDR3aa: CASSLGPFSYNSPLHF; CDR3nt: TGCGCCAGCAGCTTGGGCCCTTTTTCCTATAATTCACCCCTCCACTTT
d_gene: NA; v_gene: TRBV15; abundance: NA; j_gene: TRBJ2-7; CDR3aa: CATSSGAGIGYEQYF; CDR3nt: TGTGCCACCAGCAGTGGGGCAGGGATCGGCTACGAGCAGTACTTC
d_gene: NA; v_gene: TRBV9; abundance: NA; j_gene: TRBJ2-4; CDR3aa: CASSAWDLANIQYF; CDR3nt: TGTGCCAGCAGCGCATGGGACCTAGCTAACATTCAGTACTTC
d_gene: NA; v_gene: TRBV5-1; abundance: NA; j_gene: TRBJ1-6; CDR3aa: CATGSGEESSPLHF; CDR3nt: TGCGCCACCGGATCCGGAGAAGAGAGTTCACCCCTCCACTTT
d_gene: TRBD2; v_gene: TRBV2; abundance: NA; j_gene: TRBJ2-1; CDR3aa: CASFLGGGGSYNEQFF; CDR3nt: TGTGCCAGCTTTCTCGGCGGGGGGGGCTCCTACAATGAGCAGTTCTTC
d_gene: NA; v_gene: TRBV6-6; abundance: few; j_gene: TRBJ2-2; CDR3aa: CASFRGEWRHTGELFF; CDR3nt: TGTGCCAGCTTCAGAGGGGAGTGGCGACACACCGGGGAGCTGTTTTTT
d_gene: TRBD2; v_gene: TRBV12-3/TRBV12-4; abundance: NA; j_gene: TRBJ2-4; CDR3aa: CASSGGGASGGLAKNIQYF; CDR3nt: TGTGCCAGCAGTGGGGGTGGGGCTAGCGGGGGCCTAGCCAAAAACATTCAGTACTTC
d_gene: TRBD1; v_gene: TRBV24-1; abundance: NA; j_gene: TRBJ1-1; CDR3aa: CATKGGEDTEAFF; CDR3nt: TGTGCCACCAAAGGGGGCGAGGACACTGAAGCTTTCTTT
d_gene: TRBD1; v_gene: TRBV14; abundance: NA; j_gene: TRBJ1-1; CDR3aa: CASSQADRVFGAKAFF; CDR3nt: TGTGCCAGCAGCCAAGCGGACAGGGTCTTCGGTGCGAAGGCTTTCTTT
d_gene: NA; v_gene: TRBV29-1; abundance: NA; j_gene: TRBJ2-1; CDR3aa: CSVDINEQFF; CDR3nt: TGCAGCGTTGACATCAATGAGCAGTTCTTC
d_gene: NA; v_gene: TRBV5-1; abundance: few; j_gene: TRBJ1-4; CDR3aa: CASSSEGVMDEKLFF; CDR3nt: TGCGCCAGCAGCTCGGAAGGGGTTATGGATGAAAAACTGTTTTTT
d_gene: TRBD1; v_gene: TRBV10-3; abundance: few; j_gene: TRBJ1-2; CDR3aa: CAIRGQGSLLNYGYTF; CDR3nt: TGTGCCATCAGGGGACAGGGGTCCCTATTAAACTATGGCTACACCTTC
d_gene: TRBD1; v_gene: TRBV12-3/TRBV12-4; abundance: NA; j_gene: TRBJ2-7; CDR3aa: CASSKTGTGGNEQYF; CDR3nt: TGTGCCAGCAGCAAGACCGGGACAGGGGGCAATGAGCAGTACTTC
d_gene: NA; v_gene: TRBV4-2; abundance: NA; j_gene: TRBJ1-3; CDR3aa: CASSPRGYGNTIYF; CDR3nt: TGTGCCAGCAGCCCGCGGGGGTACGGAAACACCATATATTTT
d_gene: TRBD1; v_gene: TRBV28; abundance: NA; j_gene: TRBJ1-2; CDR3aa: CASSLGGQGHNYGYTF; CDR3nt: TGTGCCAGCAGTTTGGGGGGACAGGGACATAACTATGGCTACACCTTC
d_gene: TRBD1; v_gene: TRBV6-6; abundance: NA; j_gene: TRBJ2-7; CDR3aa: CTSSFVQGALYEQYF; CDR3nt: TGTACCAGCAGTTTCGTACAGGGGGCTCTCTACGAGCAGTACTTC
d_gene: NA; v_gene: TRBV5-1; abundance: NA; j_gene: TRBJ1-4; CDR3aa: CASSLEGRINEKLFF; CDR3nt: TGCGCCAGCAGCTTGGAAGGACGGATAAATGAAAAACTGTTTTTT
d_gene: TRBD2; v_gene: TRBV6-5; abundance: NA; j_gene: TRBJ2-2; CDR3aa: CASSYRGVFTGELFF; CDR3nt: TGTGCCAGCAGTTACCGGGGGGTCTTCACCGGGGAGCTGTTTTTT
d_gene: NA; v_gene: TRBV4-3; abundance: NA; j_gene: TRBJ2-2; CDR3aa: CASGDLGRELFF; CDR3nt: TGCGCCAGCGGGGACCTTGGCCGGGAGCTGTTTTTT
d_gene: NA; v_gene: TRBV14; abundance: NA; j_gene: TRBJ2-3; CDR3aa: CASSLGPGVQDTQYF; CDR3nt: TGTGCCAGCAGCCTTGGGCCGGGGGTTCAGGATACGCAGTATTTT
d_gene: NA; v_gene: TRBV28; abundance: NA; j_gene: TRBJ1-4; CDR3aa: CASSLEGGHEKLFF; CDR3nt: TGTGCCAGCAGTTTAGAAGGGGGTCACGAAAAACTGTTTTTT
d_gene: NA; v_gene: TRBV6-5; abundance: NA; j_gene: TRBJ2-3; CDR3aa: CASASRTLTDTQYF; CDR3nt: TGTGCCAGCGCGTCCAGGACCCTCACAGATACGCAGTATTTT
d_gene: NA; v_gene: TRBV4-2; abundance: NA; j_gene: TRBJ2-1; CDR3aa: CASSQLNHGESGVFSLQFF; CDR3nt: TGTGCCAGCAGCCAACTCAATCACGGGGAGTCCGGCGTATTTTCCTTGCAGTTCTTC
d_gene: TRBD1; v_gene: TRBV15; abundance: NA; j_gene: TRBJ2-1; CDR3aa: CATSRDPPGTASYNEQFF; CDR3nt: TGTGCCACCAGCAGAGATCCCCCTGGGACAGCGAGCTACAATGAGCAGTTCTTC
d_gene: TRBD2; v_gene: TRBV20-1; abundance: few; j_gene: TRBJ2-7; CDR3aa: CSAGAGGSYEQYF; CDR3nt: TGCAGTGCAGGGGCGGGAGGGTCTTACGAGCAGTACTTC
d_gene: NA; v_gene: TRBV6-5; abundance: many; j_gene: TRBJ2-3; CDR3aa: CASSYSGSTDTQYF; CDR3nt: TGTGCCAGCAGTTATAGCGGTTCCACAGATACGCAGTATTTT
d_gene: TRBD1; v_gene: TRBV4-3; abundance: few; j_gene: TRBJ1-6; CDR3aa: CASSQGTGQGENNSPLHF; CDR3nt: TGCGCCAGCAGCCAAGGAACTGGACAGGGGGAGAATAATTCACCCCTCCACTTT
d_gene: NA; v_gene: TRBV27; abundance: few; j_gene: TRBJ1-3; CDR3aa: CASKGSGNTIYF; CDR3nt: TGTGCCAGCAAGGGGTCTGGAAACACCATATATTTT
d_gene: NA; v_gene: TRBV29-1; abundance: few; j_gene: TRBJ2-1; CDR3aa: CSSGDLGNNEQFF; CDR3nt: TGCAGCTCCGGGGACCTCGGAAACAATGAGCAGTTCTTC
d_gene: NA; v_gene: TRBV12-3/TRBV12-4; abundance: NA; j_gene: TRBJ1-1; CDR3aa: CASSGPKQNTEAFF; CDR3nt: TGTGCCAGCAGTGGACCCAAACAGAACACTGAAGCTTTCTTT
d_gene: NA; v_gene: TRBV6-6; abundance: NA; j_gene: TRBJ1-2; CDR3aa: CASSRYRVPRDGYTF; CDR3nt: TGTGCCAGCAGCCGGTACAGGGTCCCCAGGGATGGCTACACCTTC
d_gene: TRBD2; v_gene: TRBV10-3; abundance: NA; j_gene: TRBJ2-7; CDR3aa: CAISEQRGAGEQYF; CDR3nt: TGTGCCATCAGTGAGCAGCGGGGGGCAGGTGAGCAGTACTTC
d_gene: NA; v_gene: TRBV12-3/TRBV12-4; abundance: many; j_gene: TRBJ2-7; CDR3aa: CASRSGTDYEQYF; CDR3nt: TGTGCCAGCAGGTCCGGGACTGACTACGAGCAGTACTTC
d_gene: TRBD1; v_gene: TRBV6-6; abundance: NA; j_gene: TRBJ1-5; CDR3aa: CASSYMGQGGNQPQHF; CDR3nt: TGTGCCAGCAGTTACATGGGACAGGGAGGCAATCAGCCCCAGCATTTT
d_gene: TRBD2; v_gene: TRBV7-9; abundance: few; j_gene: TRBJ2-3; CDR3aa: CASSRTSGGSASTDTQYF; CDR3nt: TGTGCCAGCAGCCGGACTAGCGGGGGGTCAGCTAGCACAGATACGCAGTATTTT
d_gene: TRBD1; v_gene: TRBV28; abundance: NA; j_gene: TRBJ2-2; CDR3aa: CASSLGLGQGAGELFF; CDR3nt: TGTGCCAGCAGTTTAGGTCTGGGACAGGGGGCCGGGGAGCTGTTTTTT
d_gene: NA; v_gene: TRBV25-1; abundance: few; j_gene: TRBJ1-1; CDR3aa: CASRRWTEAFF; CDR3nt: TGTGCCAGCAGGAGGTGGACTGAAGCTTTCTTT
d_gene: NA; v_gene: TRBV6-2/TRBV6-3; abundance: once; j_gene: TRBJ2-1; CDR3aa: CASSPTNDRNRNEQFF; CDR3nt: TGTGCCAGCAGTCCCACGAACGATAGGAATAGGAATGAGCAGTTCTTC
d_gene: NA; v_gene: TRBV2; abundance: NA; j_gene: TRBJ1-1; CDR3aa: CASSVRWNTEAFF; CDR3nt: TGTGCCAGCAGTGTAAGGTGGAACACTGAAGCTTTCTTT
d_gene: TRBD2; v_gene: TRBV2; abundance: NA; j_gene: TRBJ2-1; CDR3aa: CASSAVLAGTYNEQFF; CDR3nt: TGTGCCAGCAGCGCGGTCCTAGCGGGCACCTACAATGAGCAGTTCTTC
d_gene: NA; v_gene: TRBV5-1; abundance: many; j_gene: TRBJ1-2; CDR3aa: CASSGQLYGYTF; CDR3nt: TGCGCCAGCAGCGGACAGCTCTATGGCTACACCTTC
d_gene: TRBD1; v_gene: TRBV27; abundance: NA; j_gene: TRBJ1-5; CDR3aa: CASSFDREQPQHF; CDR3nt: TGTGCCAGCAGCTTTGACAGGGAACAGCCCCAGCATTTT
d_gene: NA; v_gene: TRBV7-2; abundance: NA; j_gene: TRBJ1-2; CDR3aa: CASSSLATSNGYTF; CDR3nt: TGTGCCAGCAGCTCGCTCGCGACAAGTAATGGCTACACCTTC
d_gene: NA; v_gene: TRBV7-9; abundance: few; j_gene: TRBJ2-2; CDR3aa: CASSLSQSATGELFF; CDR3nt: TGTGCCAGCAGCTTATCCCAGAGTGCGACCGGGGAGCTGTTTTTT
d_gene: NA; v_gene: TRBV6-6; abundance: NA; j_gene: TRBJ1-5; CDR3aa: CASRYFNQPQHF; CDR3nt: TGTGCCAGCAGGTACTTCAATCAGCCCCAGCATTTT
d_gene: NA; v_gene: TRBV4-1; abundance: NA; j_gene: TRBJ2-1; CDR3aa: CASSQRYNEQFF; CDR3nt: TGCGCCAGCAGCCAGCGATACAATGAGCAGTTCTTC
d_gene: NA; v_gene: TRBV28; abundance: few; j_gene: TRBJ2-1; CDR3aa: CATTPLEYNEQFF; CDR3nt: TGTGCCACAACTCCCCTTGAGTACAATGAGCAGTTCTTC
d_gene: NA; v_gene: TRBV11-2; abundance: NA; j_gene: TRBJ2-7; CDR3aa: CASSLDPPYEQYF; CDR3nt: TGTGCCAGCAGCTTAGATCCACCGTACGAGCAGTACTTC
d_gene: TRBD1; v_gene: TRBV28; abundance: few; j_gene: TRBJ1-2; CDR3aa: CASRSTGGLGYTF; CDR3nt: TGTGCCAGCAGGTCCACAGGGGGGCTTGGCTACACCTTC
d_gene: NA; v_gene: TRBV12-3/TRBV12-4; abundance: NA; j_gene: TRBJ2-7; CDR3aa: CASRSTASYNEQYF; CDR3nt: TGTGCCAGCAGGTCGACAGCCTCCTACAATGAGCAGTACTTC